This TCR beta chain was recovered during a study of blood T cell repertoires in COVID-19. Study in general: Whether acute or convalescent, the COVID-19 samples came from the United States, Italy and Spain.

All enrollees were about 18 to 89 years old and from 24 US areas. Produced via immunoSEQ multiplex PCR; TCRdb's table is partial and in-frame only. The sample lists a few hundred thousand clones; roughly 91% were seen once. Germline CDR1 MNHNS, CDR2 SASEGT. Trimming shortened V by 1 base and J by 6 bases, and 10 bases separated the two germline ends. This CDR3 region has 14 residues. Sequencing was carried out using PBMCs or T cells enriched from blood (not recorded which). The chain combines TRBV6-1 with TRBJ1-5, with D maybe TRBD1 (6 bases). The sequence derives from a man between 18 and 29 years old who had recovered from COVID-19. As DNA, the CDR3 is TGTGCCAGCAGTGAAGGGTCAGGGGCTCAGCCCCAGCATTTT. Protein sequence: CASSEGSGAQPQHF.